This entry is about one TCR beta chain. The antigen remains unidentified. The data belong to a study of cytomegalovirus exposure and HLA in healthy donors. The study's findings and limits: Rare TCR sequences predominated, though certain public TCRs were found in many donors. In a later analysis, TCR beta V- and J-gene trimming was associated with a missense DCLRE1C variant.

Use of 60 Vbeta and 13 Jbeta primers characterized the PCR. Repertoires were generated with immunoSEQ multiplex PCR, while TCRdb's copy carries only in-frame clones and drops some. The data show around 95,000 clones, 78% seen once. The source is a woman between 40 and 55 years old in good health and CMV-seropositive. Material: PBMCs.

The CDR3 nucleotides are TGCAGCGTTGAAAACAGGGTGAACACTGAAGCTTTCTTT. Its translation: CSVENRVNTEAFF. The rearrangement uses TRBV29-1 and TRBJ1-1, with D tentatively TRBD1 (6 bases). Germline V lookup: CDR1 SQVTM, CDR2 ANQGSEA. This CDR3 has 13 residues. V lost 2 bases to trimming and J lost 0 bases, with 7 bases between them.